These 7 T cell receptor beta chains share one sample of origin, sequenced in a study of cytomegalovirus exposure and HLA in healthy donors. The PCR contained 60 Vbeta and 13 Jbeta primers. The method was immunoSEQ multiplex PCR; TCRdb's version includes in-frame clones alone and lacks a portion of them. The sample shows 97,000 or so clones, around 10% of them seen only once. Sample: PBMCs. The receptors originated from a man aged 50 to 59 in good health and CMV-seropositive.

V usage is TRBV28 and J usage is TRBJ1-5, with 9 bases fitting TRBD1. CDR3 length equals 16 residues. The junction had 9 bases not matched to a gene; V was cut back by 6 bases and J by 3 bases. The germline V gene encodes CDR1 MDHEN and CDR2 SYDVKM. Here the CDR3 DNA reads TGTGCCAGCAGCCCCTGGGACAGGGAGTTCAATCAGCCCCAGCATTTT. It codes for CASSPWDREFNQPQHF.

This clone was detected only a few times. V usage is TRBV7-6 and J usage is TRBJ2-5; 11 nucleotides line up with TRBD1. CDR1 and CDR2 (germline): SGHVS, FNYEAQ. The trim removed 1 base at V and 1 base at J, leaving 8 bases unmatched. The CDR3 is 18 residues long. The CDR3 nucleotides read TGTGCCAGCAGCTTAGGAGTAGGGACAGGGGGGTTCCAAGAGACCCAGTACTTC. Translation: CASSLGVGTGGFQETQYF.

This chain joins TRBV11-3 and TRBJ2-1; TRBD1 agrees at 11 bases. Unmatched junction bases numbered 4, after V lost 3 bases and J lost 6 bases. This CDR3 is 15 amino acids long. CDR1 and CDR2 from the germline V gene are SGHNT and YENEEA. CDR3 sequence: CASSFYGTGGNEQFF. DNA of the CDR3: TGTGCCAGCAGCTTTTACGGGACAGGGGGCAATGAGCAGTTCTTC.

This clone was detected a few times. The chain combines TRBV9 with TRBJ2-7; D unclear. The CDR3 runs 14 residues. Germline loops: CDR1 SGDLS, CDR2 YYNGEE. Trimming removed 3 bases at V and 10 bases at J, with 20 bases between. For the CDR3, the DNA is TGTGCCAGCAGCGCTCAACAAGAATTTGTCCCCCAGTACTTC. Protein sequence: CASSAQQEFVPQYF. Together with reference TRBV9 and TRBJ2-7, the CDR3 gives the full variable domain: DSGVTQTPKHLITATGQRVTLRCSPRSGDLSVYWYQQSLDQGLQFLIQYYNGEERAKGNILERFSAQQFPDLHSELNLSSLELGDSALYFCASSAQQEFVPQYFGPGTRLTVT.

The V call is TRBV6-1, the J call TRBJ2-1; D call uncertain. Germline V gene lookup returns CDR1 MNHNS and CDR2 SASEGT. The CDR3 covers 14 residues. V was cut by 0 bases and J by 5 bases, with 8 bases left in between. The CDR3 loop reads CASSEAGGNNEQFF. For the CDR3, the DNA is TGTGCCAGCAGTGAAGCTGGCGGAAACAATGAGCAGTTCTTC.

This clone has a handful of counts. The chain couples TRBV11-3 to TRBJ2-2, with 8 bases that match TRBD1. CDR3 length: 15 residues. The junction had 7 bases not matched to a gene; V was cut back by 5 bases and J by 5 bases. The V gene's germline CDR1 is SGHNT and CDR2 YENEEA. The CDR3 DNA reads as TGTGCCAGCAGCCCACTTACAGGGGGTACCGGGGAGCTGTTTTTT. Protein: CASSPLTGGTGELFF. Full variable domain (missing parts from reference TRBV11-3 and TRBJ2-2): EAGVVQSPRYKIIEKKQPVAFWCNPISGHNTLYWYLQNLGQGPELLIRYENEEAVDDSQLPKDRFSAERLKGVDSTLKIQPAELGDSAVYLCASSPLTGGTGELFFGEGSRLTVL.

This clone occurred a few times. The rearrangement uses TRBV6-5 and TRBJ2-3; 8 bases are a match to TRBD1. The V gene's germline CDR1 is MNHEY and CDR2 SVGAGI. Trimming cost V 6 bases and J 3 bases; bases outside gene matches: 8. The CDR3 loop spans 15 amino acids. The CDR3 sequence is CASSPGQGITDTQYF. The CDR3 DNA sequence: TGTGCCAGCAGCCCCGGACAGGGAATTACAGATACGCAGTATTTT.